The 28 T cell receptor beta chains given below trace back to one sample, sequenced in a study of shared clonotypes between healthy human individuals. The repertoire was sequenced with immunoSEQ multiplex PCR; TCRdb's copy has only in-frame clones and lacks some. The sample consists of about 820,000 clones, approximately 92% of them appearing once. The naive CD8 population came from CD45RO-negative cells selected for CCR7, without terminally differentiated effector memory CD45RA+ cells. The sequenced material came from naive CD8+ T cells sorted from blood. The receptor source for this set is a man younger than 45 in good health.

Comments on this clone: Other nucleotide sequences in the sample specify the same CDR3. The rearrangement links TRBV25-1 to TRBJ2-7; D call uncertain. CDR3 length: 12 residues. The germline V gene has CDR1 MGHDK and CDR2 SYGVNS. The V gene lost 3 bases and the J gene lost 3 bases, with 6 bases spanning the gap. DNA for the CDR3: TGTGCCAGCAGTGAGGGCAGCTACGAGCAGTACTTC. The encoded protein is CASSEGSYEQYF.

This clone is a singleton in its sample. J is TRBJ1-1 and V is TRBV7-2; D unclear. The CDR3 extends over 13 amino acids. V dropped 5 bases and J dropped 1 base, with 8 bases sitting between them. Germline CDR1 SGHTA, CDR2 FQGNSA. The CDR3 coding sequence is TGTGCCAGCAGCGATCGACAGAACACTGAAGCTTTCTTT. Translation: CASSDRQNTEAFF.

The V gene is TRBV7-9, the J gene TRBJ1-2; D unclear. The V end was cut by 8 bases, the J end by 0 bases, with 13 bases between. This CDR3 has 14 amino acids. CDR1 is SEHNR, CDR2 FQNEAQ, per germline (reference sequence). The CDR3 DNA reads as TGTGCCAGCGCTAACGACGACCCTAACTATGGCTACACCTTC. Its protein is CASANDDPNYGYTF.

The V gene is TRBV11-2, the J gene TRBJ2-1; D not resolved. CDR1 SGHAT and CDR2 FQNNGV come from the germline V gene. The CDR3 is 12 residues long. V gave up 8 bases and J gave up 4 bases, with 9 bases separating them. CDR3 nucleotides: TGTGCCAGCGTGTCTGCTTACAATGAGCAGTTCTTC. It is translated as CASVSAYNEQFF.

Comments on this clone: Other DNA sequences in this specimen translate into the identical CDR3. V is TRBV27 and J is TRBJ2-7; 11 positions agree with TRBD2. The CDR3 spans 15 residues. V dropped 0 bases and J dropped 5; count of bases not matched to a gene: 3. The germline CDR1 and CDR2 sequences are MNHEY and SMNVEV (reference sequence). For the CDR3, the DNA is TGTGCCAGCAGTTTATCTAGCGGGAGGGCCCACGAGCAGTACTTC. This sequence encodes CASSLSSGRAHEQYF.

The chain is built from TRBV28 and TRBJ2-2; no firm D call. The length of the CDR3 is 13 residues. The germline V gene encodes CDR1 MDHEN and CDR2 SYDVKM. Trimming shortened V by 2 bases and J by 9 bases, and 10 bases separated the two germline ends. CDR3 amino acids: CASSLSPARELFF. The CDR3, as DNA: TGTGCCAGCAGTTTAAGTCCGGCACGGGAGCTGTTTTTT. The full variable domain, in which reference TRBV28 and TRBJ2-2 provide the parts outside the CDR3, is DVKVTQSSRYLVKRTGEKVFLECVQDMDHENMFWYRQDPGLGLRLIYFSYDVKMKEKGDIPEGYSVSREKKERFSLILESASTNQTSMYLCASSLSPARELFFGEGSRLTVL.

The chain employs TRBV2 and TRBJ2-5; D may be TRBD2 (6 bases). V gave up 6 bases and J gave up 5 bases, with 10 bases separating them. The V gene's germline CDR1 is SNHLY and CDR2 FYNNEI. This CDR3 region has 12 residues. CDR3 in amino acids: CASRGRWETQYF. The CDR3 bases are TGTGCCAGCAGGGGGAGGTGGGAGACCCAGTACTTC.

The chain recombines TRBV4-2 with TRBJ1-1, with no clear D. Germline V gene lookup returns CDR1 LGHNA and CDR2 YNFKEQ. V was trimmed by 0 bases and J by 8 bases, leaving 13 bases between them. This CDR3 region has 14 residues. The DNA for the CDR3 is TGTGCCAGCAGCCAAGATCTTTTTATGAGGGAAGCTTTCTTT. Its protein is CASSQDLFMREAFF.

A note on this clone: Additional DNA sequences in this sample encode the identical CDR3. This sequence joins TRBV5-4 and TRBJ2-7; perhaps TRBD1 as D (5 bases). CDR1 and CDR2 from the germline V gene are SGHNT and YYREEE (reference sequence). The CDR3 contains 14 residues. The germline V and J ends were trimmed by 5 bases and 2 bases, with 14 bases remaining between them. CDR3 loop: CASSSRDSPYEQYF. The CDR3, as DNA: TGTGCCAGCAGTTCAAGAGACAGCCCCTACGAGCAGTACTTC.

This chain connects TRBV11-2 to TRBJ2-7; the match to TRBD2 covers 8 bases. The V and J ends lost 5 bases and 2 bases, in that order; junction bases with no gene match: 14. The CDR3 has 17 residues. In germline, CDR1 is SGHAT, CDR2 FQNNGV. The CDR3 nucleotides are TGTGCCAGCAGCCCGTTTCCCCAGCGGGAGAGTACCTACGAGCAGTACTTC. The encoded protein is CASSPFPQRESTYEQYF.

This chain joins TRBV27 and TRBJ2-7; 7 nucleotides align to TRBD1. The CDR3 sequence is 14 residues long. Germline loops: CDR1 MNHEY, CDR2 SMNVEV (reference sequence). V was clipped by 5 bases and J by 6 bases; unmatched bases: 10. The CDR3 DNA is TGTGCCAGCAGTCCGATTGACAGGGTTGGCGAGCAGTACTTC. Protein: CASSPIDRVGEQYF.

The chain links TRBV12-5 to TRBJ2-1; D is perhaps TRBD1 (5 bases). This CDR3 contains 15 residues. Trimming pared 1 base from V and 4 bases from J, leaving 11 bases between. Germline lookup yields CDR1 LGHNT and CDR2 FRNRAP. The chain's CDR3 is CASGLGPGPYNEQFF. For the CDR3, the DNA is TGTGCTAGTGGTTTGGGCCCAGGGCCGTACAATGAGCAGTTCTTC.

This clone was seen a few times. The same CDR3 is also encoded by other DNA sequences in this sample. The V and J genes are TRBV7-9 and TRBJ2-7, with 9 bases identical to TRBD2. In germline, CDR1 is SEHNR, CDR2 FQNEAQ (reference sequence). The CDR3 has 12 amino acids. V was clipped by 9 bases and J by 1 base; unmatched bases: 1. The CDR3 reads CASSGGSYEQYF. CDR3 nucleotides: TGTGCCAGTAGCGGGGGTTCCTACGAGCAGTACTTC.

The V gene is TRBV7-9, the J gene TRBJ2-1; maybe TRBD1 (6 bases). Between the trimmed V and J ends, which lost 3 bases and 3 bases, there was a span of 15 bases. The CDR3 covers 16 residues. The germline V gene has CDR1 SEHNR and CDR2 FQNEAQ (reference sequence). CDR3 residues: CASSLQQGHFYNEQFF. CDR3 bases: TGTGCCAGCAGCTTGCAACAGGGCCATTTCTACAATGAGCAGTTCTTC.

The chain carries TRBV9 and TRBJ2-2; D remains unclear. The germline gives CDR1 SGDLS, CDR2 YYNGEE. The CDR3 covers 12 residues. V was cut by 0 bases and J by 7 bases, with 4 bases left in between. The CDR3: CASSVVLGELFF. CDR3 coding DNA: TGTGCCAGCAGCGTAGTGCTCGGGGAGCTGTTTTTT.

The V call is TRBV5-5, the J call TRBJ2-1, with D possibly TRBD2 on 5 matching bases. From germline, CDR1 is SGHKS and CDR2 YYEKEE (reference sequence). CDR3 length: 14 amino acids. V was cut by 6 bases and J by 2 bases, with 12 bases left in between. The CDR3 sequence: CASNPMEAYNEQFF. The CDR3 DNA reads as TGTGCCAGCAACCCCATGGAGGCCTACAATGAGCAGTTCTTC.

The rearrangement joins TRBV6-6 to TRBJ1-1, with D maybe TRBD1 (6 bases). In germline, CDR1 is MNHNY, CDR2 SVGAGI (reference sequence). Trimming stripped 6 bases from V and 1 base from J, with 12 bases between. CDR3 length: 14 residues. The CDR3 is CASREDRTNTEAFF. The CDR3, as DNA: TGTGCCAGCAGGGAGGACAGAACGAACACTGAAGCTTTCTTT.

The chain combines TRBV7-6 with TRBJ2-7; 7 positions match TRBD2. Germline trimming cut 3 bases from V and 3 bases from J; bases unmatched to any gene: 5. The CDR3 extends over 14 amino acids. Per the germline V gene, CDR1 is SGHVS and CDR2 is FNYEAQ. CDR3 coding DNA: TGTGCCAGCAGCTTCGGGGCGGGAGACTACGAGCAGTACTTC. Protein sequence: CASSFGAGDYEQYF.

The CDR3: CASSLDRIYTGELFF. In DNA, the CDR3 is TGTGCCAGCAGCTTAGACAGGATCTACACCGGGGAGCTGTTTTTT. The chain carries TRBV5-5 and TRBJ2-2; possible D gene TRBD1, 6 bases. V was cut by 2 bases and J by 3 bases, with 11 bases left in between. Germline assignment: CDR1 SGHKS and CDR2 YYEKEE (reference sequence). The CDR3 is 15 residues long. Full variable domain (missing parts from reference TRBV5-5 and TRBJ2-2): DAGVTQSPTHLIKTRGQQVTLRCSPISGHKSVSWYQQVLGQGPQFIFQYYEKEERGRGNFPDRFSARQFPNYSSELNVNALLLGDSALYLCASSLDRIYTGELFFGEGSRLTVL.

This chain uses TRBV7-9 with TRBJ1-5; D is perhaps TRBD1 (5 bases). Germline values: CDR1 SEHNR, CDR2 FQNEAQ (reference sequence). The V and J ends lost 5 bases and 1 base respectively, with 9 bases between them. The CDR3 is 14 residues long. CDR3 DNA: TGTGCCAGCAGCCGGGACGGGAGCAATCAGCCCCAGCATTTT. It is translated as CASSRDGSNQPQHF. Full variable domain (remainder filled in from reference TRBV7-9 and TRBJ1-5): DTGVSQNPRHKITKRGQNVTFRCDPISEHNRLYWYRQTLGQGPEFLTYFQNEAQLEKSRLLSDRFSAERPKGSFSTLEIQRTEQGDSAMYLCASSRDGSNQPQHFGDGTRLSIL.

This chain uses TRBV7-9 with TRBJ1-2, with TRBD1 as a possible D gene (5 bases). Trimming removed 7 bases from V and 7 bases from J, with 16 bases in between. The germline V gene has CDR1 SEHNR and CDR2 FQNEAQ (reference sequence). CDR3 length: 13 amino acids. For the CDR3, the DNA is TGTGCCAGCACCCCTGTTGCAGGGCCTGGCTACACCTTC. As protein: CASTPVAGPGYTF.

The V and J genes are TRBV25-1 and TRBJ2-3; no firm D call. CDR1 is MGHDK and CDR2 is SYGVNS in the germline V gene. V dropped 6 bases and J dropped 3 bases, with 13 bases sitting between them. The CDR3 length is 14 residues. The CDR3 is CASRQSPGTDTQYF. CDR3 DNA: TGTGCCAGCAGGCAATCCCCAGGTACAGATACGCAGTATTTT.

V is TRBV5-4 and J is TRBJ2-1, with D maybe TRBD1 (6 bases). This CDR3 has 15 residues. The ends were cut back, 4 bases at V and 0 bases at J, with 11 bases in the middle. Germline CDR1 is SGHNT and CDR2 is YYREEE (reference sequence). CDR3 bases: TGTGCCAGCAGCCCAGGGGCCAGCTCCTACAATGAGCAGTTCTTC. Translation: CASSPGASSYNEQFF.

The chain recombines TRBV4-1 with TRBJ2-7, with D perhaps given as TRBD1 or TRBD2 (5 bases each). V lost 1 base and J lost 5, with 12 bases in between. The CDR3 is made up of 14 amino acids. CDR1 and CDR2 from the germline V gene are MGHRA and YSYEKL. CDR3 coding DNA: TGCGCCAGCAGCCAAGCAGAGGGGAACGACGAGCAGTACTTC. Translating it yields CASSQAEGNDEQYF.

V usage is TRBV7-2 and J usage is TRBJ2-7, with 9 positions matching TRBD2. The CDR3 totals 15 residues. The germline CDR1 and CDR2 sequences are SGHTA and FQGNSA. Trimming took 2 bases from V and 3 from J; bases not matched to a gene: 5. CDR3 sequence: CASSLNAGGLYEQYF. Here the CDR3 DNA reads TGTGCCAGCAGCTTAAACGCGGGGGGGCTCTACGAGCAGTACTTC.

The V gene is TRBV21-1, the J gene TRBJ2-7; TRBD1, as called in the table, went unchecked against the DNA. TRBV21-1 is noted as a pseudogene. The CDR3 runs 14 residues. CDR3 DNA: TGTGCCAGCAGCAAAGAGCCAGGATGGTACGAGCAGTACTTC. It is translated as CASSKEPGWYEQYF.

The CDR3 is CASSVDGGRGYEQYF. The CDR3 region has the DNA TGTGCCAGCAGCGTAGATGGCGGGAGGGGCTACGAGCAGTACTTC. V gene TRBV9 combines with J gene TRBJ2-7, with TRBD2 identical over 9 bases. Germline CDR1 and CDR2: SGDLS and YYNGEE. Trimming at V came to 0 bases and at J to 3 bases, leaving 4 bases not matched to a gene. This CDR3 is built from 15 residues.

This clone was observed once. The chain has TRBV7-3 and TRBJ2-5, with D possibly matching TRBD2 (6 bases). This CDR3 contains 15 residues. Germline loops: CDR1 SGHTA, CDR2 FQGTGA. The V end lost 0 bases, the J end lost 1 base, and 9 bases lay between the germline ends. CDR3 region: CASSLTPTSQETQYF. The CDR3 nucleotides are TGTGCCAGCAGCTTAACCCCGACTAGCCAAGAGACCCAGTACTTC. Full variable domain (rest looked up from reference TRBV7-3 and TRBJ2-5): GAGVSQTPSNKVTEKGKYVELRCDPISGHTALYWYRQSLGQGPEFLIYFQGTGAADDSGLPNDRFFAVRPEGSVSTLKIQRTERGDSAVYLCASSLTPTSQETQYFGPGTRLLVL.